Following are 11 T cell receptor beta chains from one sample sequenced in a study of control samples from healthy donors and cancer patients (dated by TCRdb to about 2020). Library prep was done by the immunoSEQ multiplex PCR assay. TCRdb's version of the immuneACCESS table is confined to in-frame rearrangements and falls short of the full clone set. An unresolved V gene accounts for under half of the shortfall where checked; the remainder is of unknown origin. The sample profile shows 350,000 to 450,000 clones; 90% of them were found once. The ten most abundant clones make up roughly 6.4% of the sample. The material sequenced was PBMCs. The receptors stem from a man aged 35 to 55 with head and neck cancer.

The chain combines TRBV2 with TRBJ2-7; D might be TRBD1 or TRBD2, each matching 6 bases. Germline CDR1 is SNHLY and CDR2 is FYNNEI. This CDR3 is 12 amino acids long. V lost 5 bases and J lost 4, with 9 bases in between. The CDR3 nucleotides are TGTGCCAGCAGTAGGGGGGCATACGAGCAGTACTTC. Protein: CASSRGAYEQYF.

The J gene is TRBJ2-5, the V gene TRBV14; 13 bases align to TRBD2. V shed 5 bases and J 5 bases; nucleotides not matched to a gene: 5. CDR3 length equals 15 residues. Germline V lookup: CDR1 SGHDN, CDR2 FVKESK. The DNA of the CDR3 is TGTGCCAGCAGCAAACTAGCGGGGGGGCCGGAGACCCAGTACTTC. This sequence encodes CASSKLAGGPETQYF.

J is TRBJ1-1 and V is TRBV9; D not certain. The V end lost 3 bases, the J end lost 1 base, and 10 bases lay between the germline ends. Germline-derived CDR1 and CDR2 are SGDLS and YYNGEE. The length of the CDR3 is 14 residues. The CDR3 spells CASSATVTNTEAFF. CDR3 bases: TGTGCCAGCAGCGCCACGGTCACGAACACTGAAGCTTTCTTT.

This chain links TRBV28 with TRBJ1-1; D remains ambiguous. The CDR3 length is 15 residues. Trimming removed 6 bases from V and 4 bases from J, with 18 bases in between. Germline CDR1 reads MDHEN; CDR2 reads SYDVKM. The CDR3 DNA sequence: TGTGCCAGCAGCCCCGGGTGGCAGCTGGGCACTGAAGCTTTCTTT. Protein sequence: CASSPGWQLGTEAFF.

The J gene is TRBJ1-2, the V gene TRBV7-2; 9 bases map to TRBD1. The CDR3 spans 13 residues. Germline V gene data show CDR1 as SGHTA and CDR2 as FQGNSA. Trimming cost V 4 bases and J 8 bases; bases outside gene matches: 5. The CDR3 reads CASSSLQGAGYTF. Here the CDR3 DNA reads TGTGCCAGCAGCTCATTACAGGGGGCAGGCTACACCTTC.

The rearrangement links TRBV5-1 to TRBJ2-4; 7 bases are shared with TRBD2. After removal of 0 bases from V and 3 bases from J, the junction contained 6 bases not matched to a gene. Germline V lookup: CDR1 SGHRS, CDR2 YFSETQ. The length of the CDR3 is 16 residues. Here the CDR3 reads CASSLDLAVVKNIQYF. In DNA, the CDR3 is TGCGCCAGCAGCTTGGACCTAGCGGTCGTCAAAAACATTCAGTACTTC.

J is TRBJ2-2 and V is TRBV25-1; D unclear. The CDR3 is 16 residues long. V lost 0 bases to trimming and J lost 4 bases, with 12 bases between them. Germline CDR1 reads MGHDK; CDR2 reads SYGVNS. CDR3 sequence (DNA): TGTGCCAGCAGTGAATATCTTGGACGCCTCACCGGGGAGCTGTTTTTT. Its protein product is CASSEYLGRLTGELFF.

The chain has TRBV10-3 and TRBJ2-7; no clear D. This CDR3 region has 15 residues. Germline V gene data show CDR1 as ENHRY and CDR2 as SYGVKD. Trimming cost V 3 bases and J 3 bases, with 15 bases left between them. CDR3 bases: TGTGCCATCAGTGAATACAACGGACCTCGCTACGAGCAGTACTTC. This encodes CAISEYNGPRYEQYF.

This clone showed up just once. In nucleotides, the CDR3 is TGTGCCAGCAGTCCGACAGGGTTAGCTTTCTTT. This encodes CASSPTGLAFF. The genes are TRBV28 and TRBJ1-1, with 7 nucleotides matching TRBD1. The CDR3 is made up of 11 amino acids. Trimming took 5 bases from V and 10 from J; bases not matched to a gene: 4. The germline V gene has CDR1 MDHEN and CDR2 SYDVKM.

The rearrangement uses TRBV6-5 and TRBJ1-3; possibly TRBD1 for D (5 bases). Germline loops: CDR1 MNHEY, CDR2 SVGAGI. Trimming removed 5 bases from V and 4 bases from J, with 15 bases in between. This CDR3 region has 15 residues. CDR3 bases: TGTGCCAGCAGTCGGGCGGGGCCGAGCGGAAACACCATATATTTT. This gives the protein CASSRAGPSGNTIYF.

V usage is TRBV10-3 and J usage is TRBJ1-1; TRBD1 might be the D (5 bases). CDR1 is ENHRY and CDR2 is SYGVKD in the germline V gene. CDR3 size: 16 residues. V lost 3 bases, J lost 0 bases, and 14 bases lay in between. This chain's CDR3 is CAISDEGRGMNTEAFF. The CDR3 bases are TGTGCCATCAGTGATGAGGGGCGAGGGATGAACACTGAAGCTTTCTTT.